This T cell receptor beta chain was observed in a study of cytomegalovirus exposure and HLA in healthy donors. Germline values: CDR1 MGHDK, CDR2 SYGVNS. The V and J ends lost 1 base and 1 base respectively, with 10 bases between them. The CDR3 sequence is 15 residues long. Method: immunoSEQ multiplex PCR; TCRdb's copy keeps in-frame clones and lacks some. The table includes about 180,000 clones, about 86% detected once. The sample consisted of PBMCs. The J gene is TRBJ2-5, the V gene TRBV25-1; no reliable D call. The receptor was isolated from a woman in her twenties or thirties in good health and CMV-seronegative. In DNA form, the CDR3 reads TGTGCCAGCAGTGAATTGAAAAGACTCCAAGAGACCCAGTACTTC. Its protein is CASSELKRLQETQYF.